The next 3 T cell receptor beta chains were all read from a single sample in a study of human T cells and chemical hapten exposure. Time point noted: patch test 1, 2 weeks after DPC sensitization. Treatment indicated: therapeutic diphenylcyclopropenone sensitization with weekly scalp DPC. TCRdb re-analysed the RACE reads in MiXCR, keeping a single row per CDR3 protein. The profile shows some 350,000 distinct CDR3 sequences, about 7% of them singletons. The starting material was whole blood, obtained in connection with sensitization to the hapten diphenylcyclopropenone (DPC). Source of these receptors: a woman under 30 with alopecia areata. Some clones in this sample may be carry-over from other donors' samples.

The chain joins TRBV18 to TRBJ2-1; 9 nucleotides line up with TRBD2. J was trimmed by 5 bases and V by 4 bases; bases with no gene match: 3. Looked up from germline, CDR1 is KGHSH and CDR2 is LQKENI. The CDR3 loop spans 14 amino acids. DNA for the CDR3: TGTGCCAGCTCACGCGGGGGGGACGACAATGAGCAGTTCTTC. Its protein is CASSRGGDDNEQFF. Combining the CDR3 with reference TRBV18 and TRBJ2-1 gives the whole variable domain NAGVMQNPRHLVRRRGQEARLRCSPMKGHSHVYWYRQLPEEGLKFMVYLQKENIIDESGMPKERFSAEFPKEGPSILRIQQVVRGDSAAYFCASSRGGDDNEQFFGPGTRLTVL.

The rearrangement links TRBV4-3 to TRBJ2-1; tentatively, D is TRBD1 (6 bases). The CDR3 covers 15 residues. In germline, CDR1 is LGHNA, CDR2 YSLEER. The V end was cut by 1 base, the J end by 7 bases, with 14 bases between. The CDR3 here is CASSQGTGFGNEQFF. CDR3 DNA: TGCGCCAGCAGCCAAGGAACAGGGTTCGGAAATGAGCAGTTCTTC.

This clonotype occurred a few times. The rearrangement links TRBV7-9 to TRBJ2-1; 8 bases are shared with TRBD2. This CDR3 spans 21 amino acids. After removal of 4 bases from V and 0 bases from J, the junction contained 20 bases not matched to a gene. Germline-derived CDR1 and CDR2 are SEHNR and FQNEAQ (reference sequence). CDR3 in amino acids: CASSSLPGLGKGGASYNEQFF. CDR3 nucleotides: TGTGCCAGCAGCTCACTTCCGGGACTAGGAAAGGGAGGTGCCTCCTACAATGAGCAGTTCTTC.